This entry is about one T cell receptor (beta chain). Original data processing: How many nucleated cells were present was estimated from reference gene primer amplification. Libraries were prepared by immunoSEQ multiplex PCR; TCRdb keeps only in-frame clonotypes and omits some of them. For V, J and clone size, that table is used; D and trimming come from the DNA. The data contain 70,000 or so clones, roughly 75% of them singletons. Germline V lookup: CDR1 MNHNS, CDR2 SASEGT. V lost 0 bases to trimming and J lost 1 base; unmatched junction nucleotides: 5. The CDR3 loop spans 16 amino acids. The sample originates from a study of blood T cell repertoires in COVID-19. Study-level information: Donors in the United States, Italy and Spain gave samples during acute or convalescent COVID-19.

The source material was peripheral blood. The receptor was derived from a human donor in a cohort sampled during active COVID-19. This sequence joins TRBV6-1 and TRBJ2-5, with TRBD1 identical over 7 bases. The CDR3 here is CASSEALGTVQETQYF. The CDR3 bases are TGTGCCAGCAGTGAAGCCCTCGGGACAGTCCAAGAGACCCAGTACTTC.